This TCR beta chain was recorded in a study of technical replicates of blood from several donors. Generated by immunoSEQ multiplex PCR, the TCRdb table keeps only in-frame clones and is missing some. The repertoire holds roughly 80,000 clones, with approximately 94% as singletons. Trimming removed 2 bases at V and 0 bases at J, with 11 bases between. The CDR3 spans 15 residues. CDR1 SGHKS and CDR2 YYEKEE come from the germline V gene (reference sequence). This chain connects TRBV5-5 to TRBJ1-1; D gene ambiguous. The sequencing sample was made of T cells isolated from PBMCs. The TCR comes from a human donor in good health. The CDR3 here is CASSFSLSMNTEAFF. CDR3 sequence (DNA): TGTGCCAGCAGCTTTAGTCTGAGTATGAACACTGAAGCTTTCTTT.